One and the same sample provided the 20 T cell receptor beta chains below, sequenced in a study of Ad26.COV2.S vaccination and SARS-CoV-2 variants. Treatment reported: over 15 received Ad26.COV2.S at low or high dose, single or two shots; about 5 received placebo; per-sample allocation not given. Day 63 following the first vaccine or placebo injection was when the samples were taken. Clones were sequenced by immunoSEQ multiplex PCR, and TCRdb holds only the in-frame ones, with some missing. The profile shows about 680,000 clones, roughly 90% of them singletons. Sequences were derived from peripheral blood, sampled in a trial of Ad26.COV2.S vaccine versus placebo. These receptors all stem from a person between 18 and 60 years old who received the Ad26.COV2.S COVID-19 vaccine or a placebo.

In regard to this clone: Relative to the germline gene, one junction end is altered; a read error may explain this. V is TRBV7-2 and J is TRBJ2-6, with TRBD1 matching 7 bases. The CDR3 is made up of 15 amino acids. CDR1 and CDR2 (germline): SGHTA, FQGNSA. DNA for the CDR3: TGTGCCAGCAGCTTAGCCGCACTAAAACAGGGGATTATGGCTTTC. Its protein product is CASSLAALKQGIMAF.

The CDR3 DNA follows: TGTGCCTGGACCGAGACAGGGAGGACCTACGAGCAGTACTTC. Its protein product is CAWTETGRTYEQYF. The chain is built from TRBV30 and TRBJ2-7; the D gene is possibly TRBD1 (7 bases). V dropped 4 bases and J dropped 2 bases, with 15 bases sitting between them. The CDR3 sequence is 14 residues long. CDR1 and CDR2 (germline): GTSNPN, SVGIG (reference sequence).

The rearrangement uses TRBV1 and TRBJ2-1; the table gives TRBD2 as D, unverified against the DNA. TRBV1 is flagged as a pseudogene. This CDR3 has 17 amino acids. DNA of the CDR3: TGCACCAGCAGCCCGGACCCTCTAATTCTGGAAAGCGGTGAGCAGTTCTTC. This encodes CTSSPDPLILESGEQFF.

This chain joins TRBV30 and TRBJ2-1; TRBD2 is a possible D gene (5 bases). The CDR3 covers 14 residues. V was cut by 1 base and J by 4 bases, with 11 bases left in between. Per the germline V gene, CDR1 is GTSNPN and CDR2 is SVGIG (reference sequence). The CDR3 protein is CAWSAGSEYNEQFF. The DNA for the CDR3 is TGTGCCTGGAGTGCGGGGAGTGAATACAATGAGCAGTTCTTC.

The rearrangement links TRBV3-1 (or the pseudogene TRBV3-2) to TRBJ1-3; D may be TRBD1 (5 bases). The V end lost 4 bases, the J end lost 4 bases, and 11 bases lay between the germline ends. The germline gives CDR1 LGHDT, CDR2 YNNKEL (reference sequence). The CDR3 covers 14 residues. The CDR3: CASSPTVFGNTIYF. CDR3 DNA sequence: TGTGCCAGCAGCCCGACAGTGTTCGGAAACACCATATATTTT.

This clone was found a few times. The genes are TRBV6-1 and TRBJ2-7; possible D gene TRBD1, 5 bases. CDR1 and CDR2 from the germline V gene are MNHNS and SASEGT. Trimming removed 1 base from V and 3 bases from J, with 19 bases in between. This CDR3 is 17 amino acids long. The DNA for the CDR3 is TGTGCCAGCAGTGAAGGGCTACGAGTGGGGCCCTTCTACGAGCAGTACTTC. Translation: CASSEGLRVGPFYEQYF.

This chain joins TRBV3-1 (or the pseudogene TRBV3-2) and TRBJ2-3; TRBD2 agrees at 9 bases. V gave up 5 bases and J gave up 5 bases; unmatched junction bases: 17. Germline values: CDR1 LGHDT, CDR2 YNNKEL (reference sequence). This CDR3 is 18 amino acids long. The CDR3 here is CASSFHLPGAGGEDTQYF. The CDR3 coding sequence is TGTGCCAGCAGCTTTCATTTACCCGGGGCGGGAGGGGAAGATACGCAGTATTTT.

The chain is built from TRBV7-9 and TRBJ2-7, with 11 bases that match TRBD2. This CDR3 is built from 14 residues. The trim removed 6 bases at V and 5 bases at J, leaving 6 bases unmatched. Per the germline V gene, CDR1 is SEHNR and CDR2 is FQNEAQ (reference sequence). The DNA for the CDR3 is TGTGCCAGCAGATCGGGACTAGCGGATCACGAGCAGTACTTC. The encoded protein is CASRSGLADHEQYF.

This sequence joins TRBV18 and TRBJ2-1; no firm D call. Between the trimmed V and J ends, which lost 2 bases and 4 bases, there was a span of 15 bases. This CDR3 is built from 16 residues. From germline, CDR1 is KGHSH and CDR2 LQKENI. CDR3 DNA sequence: TGTGCCAGCTCACCATACATTTTGTCGGAGTACAATGAGCAGTTCTTC. This encodes CASSPYILSEYNEQFF.

This clone was observed a single time. J is TRBJ2-1 and V is TRBV9; 7 bases line up with TRBD2. Per the germline V gene, CDR1 is SGDLS and CDR2 is YYNGEE. The CDR3 totals 15 residues. The V gene end was trimmed by 0 bases and the J gene end by 4 bases; junction bases not matched to a gene: 4. The CDR3 DNA sequence: TGTGCCAGCAGCGTAGCCCCGCGGGAGTACAATGAGCAGTTCTTC. Translating gives CASSVAPREYNEQFF.

The V gene is TRBV19, the J gene TRBJ2-2, with D possibly matching TRBD2 (5 bases). With 3 bases removed from V and 6 bases from J, the gap between germline ends came to 11 bases. The CDR3 has 14 residues. CDR1 LNHDA and CDR2 SQIVND come from the germline V gene (reference sequence). CDR3 nucleotides: TGTGCCAGTAGTATTTCGGGGATAGCCGGGGAGCTGTTTTTT. Residues: CASSISGIAGELFF.

The chain employs TRBV10-3 and TRBJ1-1; the match to TRBD1 covers 8 bases. Trimming at V came to 1 base and at J to 6 bases, leaving 1 base not matched to a gene. The CDR3 sequence is 13 residues long. CDR1 ENHRY and CDR2 SYGVKD come from the germline V gene. The CDR3: CAISEWDRSEAFF. The CDR3 nucleotides are TGTGCCATCAGTGAGTGGGACAGGTCTGAAGCTTTCTTT.

V gene TRBV2 combines with J gene TRBJ1-5; D is undetermined. Germline values: CDR1 SNHLY, CDR2 FYNNEI. V was clipped by 9 bases and J by 4 bases, with 13 bases between them. The CDR3 has 13 residues. As DNA, the CDR3 is TGTGCCAGGGGTTCAGACCGAAATCAGCCCCAGCATTTT. Translation: CARGSDRNQPQHF.

The V gene is TRBV5-1, the J gene TRBJ2-7, with a tentative D call TRBD2 (6 bases). Trimming left V 3 bases short and J 2 bases short, with 15 bases between. CDR1 is SGHRS and CDR2 is YFSETQ in the germline V gene. There are 15 residues in the CDR3. The chain's CDR3 is CASSSLGTGPYEQYF. The CDR3 DNA reads TGCGCCAGCAGCTCCCTAGGGACTGGCCCCTACGAGCAGTACTTC.

The V gene is TRBV5-4, the J gene TRBJ2-7; 7 nucleotides agree with TRBD2. This CDR3 is built from 15 residues. V lost 3 bases, J lost 6 bases, and 12 bases stayed unmatched. In germline, CDR1 is SGHNT, CDR2 YYREEE (reference sequence). The chain's CDR3 is CASSSPGLLSGEQYF. The DNA for the CDR3 is TGTGCCAGCAGCTCCCCGGGACTATTGTCAGGCGAGCAGTACTTC.

This clone showed up just a few times. The CDR3 DNA reads TGTGCCAGCAGTGAGGGACTAGACACCGGGGAGCTGTTTTTT. It is translated as CASSEGLDTGELFF. V is TRBV6-4 and J is TRBJ2-2; 8 bases agree with TRBD2. J gave up 3 bases and V 3 bases, and 0 bases lay outside the gene matches. This CDR3 spans 14 amino acids. Looked up from germline, CDR1 is MRHNA and CDR2 is SNTAGT.

V is TRBV20-1 and J is TRBJ1-2; weak D call: TRBD1 (5 bases). This CDR3 is 12 amino acids long. V dropped 3 bases and J dropped 3 bases, with 8 bases sitting between them. Germline values: CDR1 DFQATT, CDR2 SNEGSKA (reference sequence). The CDR3 coding sequence is TGCAGTGCTAGTAAACAGGACTATGGCTACACCTTC. It yields the protein CSASKQDYGYTF.

The chain links TRBV5-5 to TRBJ2-1; no clear D. The V gene's germline CDR1 is SGHKS and CDR2 YYEKEE (reference sequence). The CDR3 length is 13 residues. V gave up 0 bases and J gave up 6 bases, with 7 bases separating them. The CDR3 region has the DNA TGTGCCAGCAGCTTGGAATTCCTCAATGAGCAGTTCTTC. Its protein product is CASSLEFLNEQFF.

This clone was detected once. The chain joins TRBV7-2 to TRBJ2-1, with D possibly being TRBD2 (6 bases). Germline CDR1 and CDR2: SGHTA and FQGNSA. The ends were cut back, 6 bases at V and 13 bases at J, with 19 bases in the middle. The CDR3 extends over 13 amino acids. This chain's CDR3 is CASSSRERGVQFF. In nucleotides, the CDR3 is TGTGCCAGCAGTTCTAGGGAACGCGGGGTCCAGTTCTTC.

This clone came up once. The CDR3 nucleotides are TGTGCCAGCAGCGTAGGGCGGGGGAGGTACAATGAGCAGTTCTTC. Translation: CASSVGRGRYNEQFF. The chain employs TRBV9 and TRBJ2-1, with 7 bases fitting TRBD2. The CDR3 is 15 amino acids. J gave up 4 bases and V 0 bases, and 4 bases lay outside the gene matches. The germline V gene encodes CDR1 SGDLS and CDR2 YYNGEE.